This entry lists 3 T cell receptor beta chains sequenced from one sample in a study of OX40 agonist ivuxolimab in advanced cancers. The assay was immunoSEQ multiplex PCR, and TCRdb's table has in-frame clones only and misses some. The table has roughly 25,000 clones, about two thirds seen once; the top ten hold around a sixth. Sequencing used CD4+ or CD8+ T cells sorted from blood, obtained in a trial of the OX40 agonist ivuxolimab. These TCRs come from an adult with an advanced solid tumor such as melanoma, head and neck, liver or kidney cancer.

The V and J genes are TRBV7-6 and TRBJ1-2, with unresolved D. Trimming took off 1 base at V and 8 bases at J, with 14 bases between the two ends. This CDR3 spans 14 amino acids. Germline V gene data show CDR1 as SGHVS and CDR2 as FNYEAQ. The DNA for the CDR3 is TGTGCCAGCAGCTTAGATAGGGCAGGTTTCGGCTACACCTTC. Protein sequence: CASSLDRAGFGYTF.

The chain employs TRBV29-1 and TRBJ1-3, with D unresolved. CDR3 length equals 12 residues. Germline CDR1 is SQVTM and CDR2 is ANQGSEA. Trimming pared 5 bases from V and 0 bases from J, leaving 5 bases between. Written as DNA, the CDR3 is TGCAGCGTTCTAGGCTCTGGAAACACCATATATTTT. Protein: CSVLGSGNTIYF.

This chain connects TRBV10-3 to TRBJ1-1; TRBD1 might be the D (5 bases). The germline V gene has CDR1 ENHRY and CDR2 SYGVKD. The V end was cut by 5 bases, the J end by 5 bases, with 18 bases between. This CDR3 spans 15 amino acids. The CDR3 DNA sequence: TGTGCCATCAGTTACCGTGGGACTCCACCGACTGAAGCTTTCTTT. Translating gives CAISYRGTPPTEAFF.